A single sample is the source of the 15 T cell receptor beta chains below, sequenced in a study of blood T cells in healthy people across ages. For the second PCR, which ran for roughly 6 to 11 cycles, a sample-barcoded 5' primer and a J-beta primer mix were used. TCRdb re-analysed the 5' RACE reads in MiXCR, keeping a single row per CDR3 protein. In the table there are over a million distinct CDR3 sequences, approximately 59% of which are singletons. The sequenced sample was blood. The source of these receptors is a man aged 18 to 29 in good health.

CDR3 sequence: CASSSQGWSNQPQHF. The DNA for the CDR3 is TGTGCCAGCAGCAGCCAGGGATGGAGCAATCAGCCCCAGCATTTT. The J gene is TRBJ1-5, the V gene TRBV7-2; D is perhaps TRBD1 (5 bases). The V end lost 5 bases, the J end lost 1 base, and 12 bases lay between the germline ends. This CDR3 contains 15 residues. Germline CDR1 reads SGHTA; CDR2 reads FQGNSA.

This clonotype was observed a few times. The chain joins TRBV4-2 to TRBJ1-2, with TRBD1 matching 11 bases. V shed 1 base and J 0 bases; nucleotides not matched to a gene: 16. CDR3 size: 21 residues. Germline CDR1 LGHNA, CDR2 YNFKEQ. The CDR3 coding sequence is TGTGCCAGCAGCCAAGGCTTGCCCGGGACAGGGGGACCCTCCTCTAACTATGGCTACACCTTC. It is translated as CASSQGLPGTGGPSSNYGYTF.

V is TRBV2 and J is TRBJ1-4; 7 bases line up with TRBD1. Germline trimming cut 1 base from V and 8 bases from J; bases unmatched to any gene: 7. CDR1 and CDR2 from the germline V gene are SNHLY and FYNNEI. This CDR3 comprises 15 residues. In DNA form, the CDR3 reads TGTGCCAGCAGTGAAGGAGGGGGCCATGGGGAAAAACTGTTTTTT. Its protein product is CASSEGGGHGEKLFF. The whole variable domain, remainder taken from reference TRBV2 and TRBJ1-4, is EPEVTQTPSHQVTQMGQEVILRCVPISNHLYFYWYRQILGQKVEFLVSFYNNEISEKSEIFDDQFSVERPDGSNFTLKIRSTKLEDSAMYFCASSEGGGHGEKLFFGSGTQLSVL.

V gene TRBV20-1 combines with J gene TRBJ2-1, with D possibly matching TRBD2 (5 bases). CDR3 length: 14 amino acids. Germline values: CDR1 DFQATT, CDR2 SNEGSKA (reference sequence). V lost 0 bases and J lost 6, with 12 bases in between. Written as DNA, the CDR3 is TGCAGTGCTAGAGATCGGGCCGGGGTCAATGAGCAGTTCTTC. Translation gives CSARDRAGVNEQFF.

The chain combines TRBV4-3 with TRBJ2-1; D is uncertain. Trimming took off 0 bases at V and 13 bases at J, with 19 bases between the two ends. From germline, CDR1 is LGHNA and CDR2 YSLEER. There are 15 residues in the CDR3. The CDR3 is CASSQDSTGAETQFF. CDR3 coding DNA: TGCGCCAGCAGCCAAGACTCAACGGGCGCGGAGACCCAGTTCTTC.

CDR3 in DNA: TGCAGTGCTAGACTAGCGGGAGGGCCGGGCACCGGGGAGCTGTTTTTT. Encoded protein: CSARLAGGPGTGELFF. The chain carries TRBV20-1 and TRBJ2-2; 12 bases line up with TRBD2. Trimming took 2 bases from V and 4 from J; bases not matched to a gene: 5. The CDR3 runs to 16 residues. Looked up from germline, CDR1 is DFQATT and CDR2 is SNEGSKA (reference sequence).

This clonotype has more than one count but fewer than ten. J is TRBJ2-3 and V is TRBV6-2 or TRBV6-3; TRBD1 matches 10 bases. Germline CDR1 and CDR2: MNHEY and SVGEGT. V shed 5 bases and J 5 bases; nucleotides not matched to a gene: 10. The CDR3 runs 16 residues. The CDR3 nucleotides read TGTGCCAGCAGTGGGACTCCGGGACAGGGGAGAGATACGCAGTATTTT. Amino acid sequence: CASSGTPGQGRDTQYF.

The gene calls are TRBV10-3 and TRBJ2-5, with D perhaps matching TRBD1 (5 bases). The CDR3 is 13 residues long. Germline loops: CDR1 ENHRY, CDR2 SYGVKD. V dropped 10 bases and J dropped 4 bases, with 16 bases sitting between them. The CDR3 region has the DNA TGTGCCACTAGGCGGTTGCAGGGAGAGACCCAGTACTTC. Translation gives CATRRLQGETQYF.

The rearrangement links TRBV23-1 to TRBJ2-3; TRBD2 aligns across 8 bases. TRBV23-1 is an ORF for which the function is uncertain. The CDR3 covers 17 residues. The J segment lost 2 bases and the V segment lost 4 bases, leaving 11 bases of the junction unmatched. The CDR3 region has the DNA TGCGCCAGCAGTCGTTACGGGACTAGGGACCTCACAGATACGCAGTATTTT. It specifies CASSRYGTRDLTDTQYF.

This clonotype came up once. V usage is TRBV20-1 and J usage is TRBJ2-1, with 13 bases fitting TRBD2. V was pared by 3 bases and J by 2 bases, with 4 bases of the junction left unmatched. CDR3 length: 16 residues. Germline V CDR1 and CDR2: DFQATT, SNEGSKA (reference sequence). Here the CDR3 DNA reads TGCAGTGCTAGTATGACTAGCGGGAGGCCCTACAATGAGCAGTTCTTC. This gives the protein CSASMTSGRPYNEQFF.

This rearrangement joins TRBV5-1 to TRBJ2-7, with a weak D call TRBD1 (5 bases). This CDR3 is built from 12 residues. CDR1 and CDR2 (germline): SGHRS, YFSETQ. V was clipped by 2 bases and J by 7 bases, with 10 bases between them. The CDR3 nucleotides read TGCGCCAGCAGCTTTTTGGACAATGAGCAGTACTTC. Translated: CASSFLDNEQYF.

The rearrangement links TRBV29-1 to TRBJ2-1; 7 positions match TRBD2. The CDR3 totals 15 residues. The germline V gene has CDR1 SQVTM and CDR2 ANQGSEA. V lost 2 bases and J lost 0; bases outside the gene matches: 4. CDR3 in amino acids: CSVEQGLLSYNEQFF. The CDR3 nucleotides are TGCAGCGTTGAACAGGGACTACTCTCCTACAATGAGCAGTTCTTC.

CDR3 nucleotide sequence: TGTGCCAGCAGCTTAAGGTCACAAAATGGGCGGACCCAGTACTTC. Translation: CASSLRSQNGRTQYF. The chain employs TRBV7-2 and TRBJ2-5, with D hard to call. CDR1 is SGHTA, CDR2 FQGNSA, per germline. V was cut by 2 bases and J by 7 bases, with 17 bases left in between. The CDR3 spans 15 residues.

The chain combines TRBV11-2 with TRBJ2-1; D unresolved. The J call may not be correct, given that the DNA end is closer to TRBJ2-7. CDR1 and CDR2 from the germline V gene are SGHAT and FQNNGV. This CDR3 is 16 amino acids long. CDR3 protein: CASSLPTGGLVHEQYF. The CDR3 DNA sequence: TGTGCCAGCAGCTTACCAACCGGTGGGCTAGTCCACGAGCAGTACTTC.

This rearrangement joins TRBV20-1 to TRBJ2-5; 7 positions match TRBD1. The J call may be faulty, since TRBJ2-7 better matches the DNA end. The CDR3 has 13 amino acids. Germline CDR1 is DFQATT and CDR2 is SNEGSKA (reference sequence). The CDR3, as DNA: TGCAGTGCTGTAAGACAGGGCGGTGACGAGCAGTACTTC. It yields the protein CSAVRQGGDEQYF.